The 10 T cell receptor beta chains below come from one sample, sequenced in a study of blood T cells in healthy people across ages. Sample-barcoded 5' priming and a J-beta primer mix drove a second PCR of about 7 to 12 cycles. From the 5' RACE reads, TCRdb called clonotypes with MiXCR, one entry per CDR3 protein. The sample has over a million distinct CDR3 sequences; approximately 26% are singletons. The same data also went into a second study, on T cells of mothers and their children.

Sample: blood. The receptors here all came from a girl aged 2 to 9 in good health.

The J gene is TRBJ2-1, the V gene TRBV7-2; D is undetermined. CDR1 and CDR2 (germline): SGHTA, FQGNSA. There are 13 residues in the CDR3. Trimming took off 3 bases at V and 13 bases at J, with 16 bases between the two ends. This CDR3 reads CASSFPLSEFQFF. In DNA form, the CDR3 reads TGTGCCAGCAGCTTCCCCTTATCGGAGTTTCAGTTCTTC.

The chain has TRBV6-5 and TRBJ2-7; no definite D call. The germline V and J ends were trimmed by 1 base and 7 bases, with 11 bases remaining between them. In germline, CDR1 is MNHEY, CDR2 SVGAGI. This CDR3 region has 13 residues. CDR3 loop: CASSYYSYAEQYF. The DNA for the CDR3 is TGTGCCAGCAGTTACTACTCATACGCAGAGCAGTACTTC.

This clonotype was observed a few times. This sequence joins TRBV12-3 or TRBV12-4 and TRBJ1-2, with D possibly being TRBD1 (5 bases). This CDR3 spans 13 amino acids. V lost 4 bases and J lost 4, with 10 bases in between. In nucleotides, the CDR3 is TGTGCCAGCAGTTGGGGCTTTTCCTATGGCTACACCTTC. As protein: CASSWGFSYGYTF.

The table lists this clonotype with a few counts. The chain is built from TRBV7-9 and TRBJ1-3; D remains unclear. CDR1 is SEHNR, CDR2 FQNEAQ, per germline (reference sequence). V gave up 8 bases and J gave up 8 bases, with 19 bases separating them. There are 14 residues in the CDR3. The CDR3 nucleotides read TGTGCCAGCCTAAAAACGGGTAGCGTGGACACCATATATTTT. As protein: CASLKTGSVDTIYF.

This clonotype has more than one count but fewer than ten. The chain couples TRBV6-6 to TRBJ1-5, with 12 nucleotides matching TRBD1. Germline assignment: CDR1 MNHNY and CDR2 SVGAGI (reference sequence). CDR3 length: 13 residues. J gave up 7 bases and V 11 bases, and 6 bases lay outside the gene matches. The CDR3, as DNA: TGTGCCGGGGGACAGGGGGCGAAACAGCCCCAGCATTTT. Translation: CAGGQGAKQPQHF.

The chain recombines TRBV7-2 with TRBJ2-7; no firm D call. V was shortened by 4 bases and J by 3 bases, with 13 bases between the two germline ends. The CDR3 is 14 residues long. Germline V CDR1 and CDR2: SGHTA, FQGNSA. CDR3 coding DNA: TGTGCCAGCAGCTCCCTGGACCATTACTACGAGCAGTACTTC. Its protein product is CASSSLDHYYEQYF.

This clonotype has more than one count but fewer than ten. The chain has TRBV14 and TRBJ1-1, with D maybe TRBD1 (5 bases). The germline V and J ends were trimmed by 3 bases and 1 base, with 9 bases remaining between them. Per germline, CDR1 SGHDN and CDR2 FVKESK. This CDR3 comprises 14 residues. CDR3 sequence (DNA): TGTGCCAGCAGCCAGCAGGGAAGGAACACTGAAGCTTTCTTT. Translating it yields CASSQQGRNTEAFF.

The CDR3 is CASSQVVVLNEQFF. CDR3 nucleotides: TGCGCCAGCAGCCAAGTGGTCGTACTTAATGAGCAGTTCTTC. The chain joins TRBV4-1 to TRBJ2-5; no firm D call. The assigned J gene may be wrong: the sequence end matches TRBJ2-1 better. The length of the CDR3 is 14 residues. CDR1 is MGHRA and CDR2 is YSYEKL in the germline V gene.

This clonotype was seen a handful of times. The chain has TRBV15 and TRBJ2-6; no reliable D call. Germline CDR1 and CDR2: LNHNV and YYDKDF (reference sequence). The CDR3 covers 13 residues. V was clipped by 5 bases and J by 2 bases, with 4 bases between them. CDR3 sequence: CATSLAGANVLTF. DNA of the CDR3: TGTGCCACCAGCCTAGCTGGGGCCAACGTCCTGACTTTC.

Worth noting for this clonotype: One end of the junction is discordant with germline, which a read error may explain. V and J are TRBV3-1 and TRBJ2-2, with a possible D match to TRBD2 (5 bases). The CDR3 is 13 amino acids. Germline CDR1 reads LGHDT; CDR2 reads YNNKEL (reference sequence). The CDR3 reads CASRQTSSEELFF. The CDR3 DNA sequence: TGTGCCAGCAGACAAACTAGTAGCGAGGAGTTGTTTTTT.